This T cell receptor beta chain is drawn from a study of CD8 T cells in ankylosing spondylitis. General observations from the study: Clones linked to disease were reported to show significant enrichment in matched ankylosing spondylitis synovial fluid.

Library preparation for TCR beta used quantitative 5'-RACE with molecular barcodes. TCRdb redid the calling of the 5' RACE reads with MiXCR, one entry per CDR3 protein. The table has 150,000 to 200,000 distinct CDR3 sequences, 15% to 20% seen once; the top ten hold roughly 4.5%. From germline, CDR1 is MNHNY and CDR2 SVGAGI (reference sequence). The CDR3 spans 15 residues. V shed 2 bases and J shed 2 bases, with 13 bases lying between them. This clonotype was counted many times. What it recognizes is unknown. The V gene is TRBV6-6, the J gene TRBJ2-7; no definite D call. Material: blood, either unsorted or a sorted T cell fraction (not recorded which). This sequence originates from a male donor between 5 and 29 years old with ankylosing spondylitis or in good health (not recorded which). Here the CDR3 reads CASSYPSSIPYEQYF. The CDR3 DNA follows: TGTGCCAGCAGTTACCCCTCCTCGATCCCCTACGAGCAGTACTTC.